This T cell receptor beta chain emerged from a study of cytomegalovirus exposure and HLA in healthy donors. About the study: Unique TCRs numbering roughly 80 million, obtained from HLA-typed donors, made up an early data release. Regarding the study as a whole: Cytomegalovirus-associated status was assigned to about 160 TCR beta chains.

This clone showed up just once. Its antigen is not identified. All donors participated as healthy donors of bone marrow. Although they were nominally healthy when sampled, donors likely had unrecorded immune exposures. Germline V CDR1 and CDR2: MNHEY, SMNVEV (reference sequence). This CDR3 is built from 17 residues. V gave up 2 bases and J gave up 3 bases; unmatched junction bases: 9. Researchers ran the PCR with 60 Vbeta and 13 Jbeta primers. Clones were sequenced by immunoSEQ multiplex PCR, and TCRdb holds only the in-frame ones, with some missing. The data show fewer than 200,000 clones, 75% to 85% seen once.

The source is a woman aged 18-30 years in good health and CMV-seropositive. Material for sequencing was PBMCs. V is TRBV27 and J is TRBJ1-3; 8 positions match TRBD1. CDR3 region: CASSLTWGQAFGNTIYF. DNA of the CDR3: TGTGCCAGCAGTTTAACTTGGGGACAGGCCTTTGGAAACACCATATATTTT.